This TCR beta chain was identified in a study of blood T cells in healthy people across ages. Study-wide points: Diversity of TCR beta correlated strongly with naive T cell percentage.

This clonotype was seen at least ten times. Its antigen is unidentified. Germline lookup yields CDR1 LGHNA and CDR2 YNFKEQ. V lost 1 base and J lost 3, with 6 bases in between. CDR3 length: 13 amino acids. For the second PCR, which ran for about 7 to 11 cycles, a sample-barcoded 5' primer and a J-beta primer mix were used. A single record per CDR3 protein comes from TCRdb applying MiXCR to the 5' RACE reads. The sample has about 560,000 distinct CDR3 sequences, over 25% seen once. In addition, the sample was reused for a study of T cells of mothers and their children.

V gene TRBV4-2 combines with J gene TRBJ1-2; D gene unclear. The clonotype comes from a boy aged 2 to 10 in good health. The specimen was blood. The CDR3 DNA reads TGTGCCAGCAGCCAAGTCGACTACTATGGCTACACCTTC. Its translation is CASSQVDYYGYTF.